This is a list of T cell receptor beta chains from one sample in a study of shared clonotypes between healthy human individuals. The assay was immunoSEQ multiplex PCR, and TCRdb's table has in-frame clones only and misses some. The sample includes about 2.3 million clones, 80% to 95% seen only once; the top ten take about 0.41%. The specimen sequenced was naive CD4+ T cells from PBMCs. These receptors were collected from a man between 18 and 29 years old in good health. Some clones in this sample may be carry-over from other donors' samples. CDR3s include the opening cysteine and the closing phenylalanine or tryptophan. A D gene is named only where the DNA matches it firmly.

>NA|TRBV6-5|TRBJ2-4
TGTGCCAGCAGGGTAAAAGGGGCGGCCAAAAACATTCAGTACTTC
CASRVKGAAKNIQYF
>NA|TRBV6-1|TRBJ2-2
TGTGCCAGCAGTTATGGGCCTAACACCGGGGAGCTGTTTTTT
CASSYGPNTGELFF
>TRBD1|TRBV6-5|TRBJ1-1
TGTGCCAGCAGTAACAGGGGTACTGAAGCTTTCTTT
CASSNRGTEAFF
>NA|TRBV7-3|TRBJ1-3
TGTGCCAGCAGCTTAAAGGAGCGACTGGGGGACACCATATATTTT
CASSLKERLGDTIYF
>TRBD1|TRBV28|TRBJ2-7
TGTGCCAGCAGATACGGCCGGACAGGGAAAGAGCAGTACTTC
CASRYGRTGKEQYF
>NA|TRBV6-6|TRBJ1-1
TGTGCCAGCAGGCCTCCCGGGACACCGAACACTGAAGCTTTCTTT
CASRPPGTPNTEAFF
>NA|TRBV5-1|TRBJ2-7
TGCGCCAGCAGCTTCTCCCTTCCTTCTACCTACGAGCAGTACTTC
CASSFSLPSTYEQYF
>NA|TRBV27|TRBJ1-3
TGTGCCAGCAGCCCCCTGGCGGGCCCTCGGACTGGAAACACCATATATTTT
CASSPLAGPRTGNTIYF
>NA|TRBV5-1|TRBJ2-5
TGCGCCAGCAGCTTGGCCTGGGCTTCCGGAGAGACCCAGTACTTC
CASSLAWASGETQYF
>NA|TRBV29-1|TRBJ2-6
TGCAGCGTTAGCATACAAAGTCGGGCCAACGTCCTGACTTTC
CSVSIQSRANVLTF
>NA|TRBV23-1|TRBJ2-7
TGCGCCAGCAGTCATTGTCAGTGCCGCTCCTACGAGCAGTACTTC
CASSHCQCRSYEQYF